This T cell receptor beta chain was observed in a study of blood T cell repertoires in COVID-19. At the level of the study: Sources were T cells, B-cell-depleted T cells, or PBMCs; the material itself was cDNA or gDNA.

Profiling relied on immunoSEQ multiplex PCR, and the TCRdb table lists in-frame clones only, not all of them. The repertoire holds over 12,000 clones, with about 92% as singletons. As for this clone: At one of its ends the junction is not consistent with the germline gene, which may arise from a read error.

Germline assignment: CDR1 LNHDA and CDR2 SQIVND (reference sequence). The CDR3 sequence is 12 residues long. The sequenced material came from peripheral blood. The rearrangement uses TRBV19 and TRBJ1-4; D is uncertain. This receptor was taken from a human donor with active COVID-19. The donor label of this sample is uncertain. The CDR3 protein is CASSPQGRGRLF. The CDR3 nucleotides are TGTGCCAGTAGTCCACAAGGTCGGGGTAGGCTTTTT.